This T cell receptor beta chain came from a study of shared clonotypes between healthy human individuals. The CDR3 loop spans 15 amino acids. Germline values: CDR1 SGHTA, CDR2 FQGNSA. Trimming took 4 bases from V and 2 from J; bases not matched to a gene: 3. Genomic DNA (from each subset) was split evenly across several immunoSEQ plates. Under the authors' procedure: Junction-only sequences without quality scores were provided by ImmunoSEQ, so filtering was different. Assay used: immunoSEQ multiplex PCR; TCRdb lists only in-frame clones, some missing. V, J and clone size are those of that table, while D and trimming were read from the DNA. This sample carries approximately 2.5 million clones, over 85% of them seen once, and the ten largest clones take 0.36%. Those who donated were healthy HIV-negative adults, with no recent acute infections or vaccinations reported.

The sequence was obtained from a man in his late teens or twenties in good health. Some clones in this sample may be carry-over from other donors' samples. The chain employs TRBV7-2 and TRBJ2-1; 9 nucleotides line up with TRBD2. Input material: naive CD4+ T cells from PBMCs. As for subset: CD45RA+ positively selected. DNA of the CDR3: TGTGCCAGCAGCTACAGCGGGGGGCCCTACAATGAGCAGTTCTTC. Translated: CASSYSGGPYNEQFF.